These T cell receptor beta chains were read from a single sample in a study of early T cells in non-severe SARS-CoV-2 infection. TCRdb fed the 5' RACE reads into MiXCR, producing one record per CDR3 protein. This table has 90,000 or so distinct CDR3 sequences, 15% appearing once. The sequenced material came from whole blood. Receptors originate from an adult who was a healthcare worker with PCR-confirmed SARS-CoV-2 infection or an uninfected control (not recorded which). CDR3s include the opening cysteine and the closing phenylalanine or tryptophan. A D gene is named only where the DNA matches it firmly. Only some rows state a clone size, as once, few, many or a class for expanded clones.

TGTGCCAGCAGCACTAGACTAGCGGGAGGGGCCTACAATGAGCAGTTCTTC,CASSTRLAGGAYNEQFF,TRBV6-2/TRBV6-3,TRBJ2-1,few,TRBD2
TGCGCCAGCAGCCCTCCGATGGGGGCTGAAGCTTTCTTT,CASSPPMGAEAFF,TRBV4-1,TRBJ1-1,many,-
TGTGCCAGCAGCCTACAACCTGAAGCTTTCTTT,CASSLQPEAFF,TRBV12-3/TRBV12-4,TRBJ1-1,many,-
TGTGCCAGCAGCTTAGTTTCGACTAGCGGGACTCATGAGCAGTTCTTC,CASSLVSTSGTHEQFF,TRBV7-6,TRBJ2-1,-,TRBD2
TGTGCCAGCAAACCACAGGGGGAAGATCAGCCCCAGCATTTT,CASKPQGEDQPQHF,TRBV3-1,TRBJ1-5,many,TRBD1
TGTGCCAGCAGTTACCCACGCTACGAGCAGTACTTC,CASSYPRYEQYF,TRBV6-2/TRBV6-3,TRBJ2-7,many,-
TGCGCCAGCAGCCAAGGGGACGGTGCTAATGAAAAACTGTTTTTT,CASSQGDGANEKLFF,TRBV4-3,TRBJ1-4,many,-
TGTGCCAGTACAGGGGGCGCTTACAATGAGCAGTTCTTC,CASTGGAYNEQFF,TRBV28,TRBJ2-1,-,TRBD1
TGTGCCAGCGCCGTTGGGGGAGTTAGCACAGATACGCAGTATTTT,CASAVGGVSTDTQYF,TRBV12-3/TRBV12-4,TRBJ2-3,many,-
TGCAGTGCTAGAGCCAACCGGGGCACGAAGTCCTACGAGCAGTACTTC,CSARANRGTKSYEQYF,TRBV20-1,TRBJ2-7,-,-